This TCR beta chain emerged from a study of patients and donors after allogeneic stem cell transplantation. Germline V lookup: CDR1 SSHAT, CDR2 FNYEAQ (reference sequence). The CDR3 sequence is 16 residues long. Germline trimming cut 0 bases from V and 9 bases from J; bases unmatched to any gene: 10. TCRdb re-analysed the RT-PCR reads in MiXCR, keeping a single row per CDR3 protein. The sample holds about 960,000 distinct CDR3 sequences; approximately 18% are singletons and the top ten take about 6%. The sample holds a few counts of this clonotype. Source material: blood, either unsorted or a sorted T cell fraction (not recorded which). The chain is built from TRBV7-7 and TRBJ2-1; TRBD2 agrees at 8 bases. The TCR was taken from a human donor who was either an allogeneic HSCT recipient or a stem cell or donor lymphocyte infusion donor (not recorded which). It is not recorded whose cells these are; they may come from a transplant donor. CDR3 amino acids: CASSLAPGGPRGEQFF. CDR3 sequence (DNA): TGTGCCAGCAGCTTAGCGCCGGGAGGGCCCCGAGGTGAGCAGTTCTTC.